The T cell receptor (beta chain) under discussion was sequenced for a study of cytomegalovirus exposure and HLA in healthy donors. Looking at the study overall: A subsequent analysis stated that the 120 or so validation repertoires were run on the same platform as the roughly 670 first-cohort repertoires.

From the 120-subject validation cohort, which was separate from the approximately 700-subject first cohort, the donors were drawn. This clone came up once. The V and J ends lost 0 bases and 2 bases respectively, with 11 bases between them. The germline V gene has CDR1 MNHEY and CDR2 SMNVEV (reference sequence). This CDR3 has 15 residues. Libraries were prepared by immunoSEQ multiplex PCR; TCRdb keeps only in-frame clonotypes and omits some of them. There are approximately 180,000 clones in the sample; around nine tenths occur only once, and 1.4% lies in the top ten. The sample taken for sequencing was PBMCs. This TCR was sampled from a woman aged 25 to 39 in good health and CMV-seronegative. The chain carries TRBV27 and TRBJ2-7; weak D call: TRBD1 (5 bases). Here the CDR3 DNA reads TGTGCCAGCAGTTTATCGGACACTCGAACCTACGAGCAGTACTTC. Protein product: CASSLSDTRTYEQYF.